This paragraph reports one T cell receptor beta chain. Its antigen is still unknown. Base qualities are missing; no much larger clone stands one base away. In Seattle, one collaborating source enrolled patients while the infection was active and tracked those patients longitudinally over the course of disease. The collaborating institutions used their own protocols to collect whole blood in K2EDTA tubes. For TCRbeta analysis, collaborator samples were shipped as frozen whole blood, as isolated PBMCs, or as DNA extracted from either sample type. Clipping removes 3 bases from V and 4 bases from J, with 5 as the unmatched junction base count. Taken from the germline V gene, the CDR1 and CDR2 loops are SGHRS and YFSETQ. Taken from cysteine to phenylalanine, the CDR3 has 15 residues. Only CDR3 DNA is held: 45 bases, read in frame from base 1. These data are taken from a study of blood T cell repertoires in COVID-19 (TCRdb year 2020). Background on the whole study: The collaborator samples originated in the United States, Italy and Spain and spanned the acute and convalescent phases of COVID-19. A freely available public database, intended as a resource for researchers studying the immune response to SARS-CoV-2, is where the repertoires were released. The dataset comprised deeply sampled blood TCRbeta repertoires from subjects exposed to, actively infected with, or recovered from COVID-19. Samples were obtained from the ongoing ImmuneRACE study (first 160 participants) and from about 1,300 subjects provided by 6 global collaborators. Nearly every sample came with metadata listing a de-identified subject ID, COVID-19 status, age in years and sex. The material from the prospective study consisted of cDNA or gDNA derived from T cells, B-cell-depleted T cells, or PBMCs. HLA class I and class II types, where available, came from metadata supplied by the sample provider rather than from assay-based typing.

TCRbeta CDR3 regions were amplified from genomic DNA by means of the immunoSEQ Assay, a bias-controlled multiplex PCR. In the authors' own workflow: Within the assay, amplification of reference gene primers was used to estimate how many nucleated cells each sample contained. To quantify the absolute abundance of each unique TCRbeta CDR3 rearrangement, sequence reads were collapsed and filtered. Productive Simpson clonality was computed per sample as the square root of Simpson's diversity index over productive rearrangements. TCRdb obtained this table from immuneACCESS and retained in-frame rearrangements with V and J assigned. These tables miss some clones; where compared with another copy, unresolved V genes account for less than half of the shortfall, and the remainder is unexplained. The V and J calls and clone size were taken over from that table, and D and trimming were inferred from the DNA. The table for this sample lists roughly 320,000 clones; more than 80% of them were counted only once. Jointly, the top ten make up over 5% of the sample.

Results and caveats for the whole study, not just this receptor: The amount of clinical and demographic metadata varied by source and participant and was provided uncurated.

Recombination joined TRBV5-1 with TRBJ2-1; 9 bases in between match TRBD1. This clonotype was sampled from a woman aged 50 to 65 with COVID-19, enrolled during active disease. The sample comprised peripheral blood. Here is the DNA: TGCGCCAGCAGCTCCACCGGGACAGGGTACAATGAGCAGTTCTTC. Its protein is CASSSTGTGYNEQFF.